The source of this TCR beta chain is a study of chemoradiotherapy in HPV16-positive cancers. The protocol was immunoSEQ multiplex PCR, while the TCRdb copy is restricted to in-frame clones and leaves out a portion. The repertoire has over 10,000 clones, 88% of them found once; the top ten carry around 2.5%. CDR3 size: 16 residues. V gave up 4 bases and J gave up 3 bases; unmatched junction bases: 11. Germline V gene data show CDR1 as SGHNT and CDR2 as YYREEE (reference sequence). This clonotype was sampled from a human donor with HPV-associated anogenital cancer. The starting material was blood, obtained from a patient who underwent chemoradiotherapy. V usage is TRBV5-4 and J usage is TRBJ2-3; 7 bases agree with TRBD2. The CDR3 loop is CASSVTSAGPTDTQYF. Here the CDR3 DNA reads TGTGCCAGCAGCGTAACTAGCGCGGGGCCAACAGATACGCAGTATTTT.